This TCR beta chain appears in the sequencing data of a study of neoadjuvant nivolumab and ipilimumab in lung cancer. The CDR3 contains 11 residues. V lost 5 bases and J lost 1, with 2 bases in between. Germline CDR1 DFQATT, CDR2 SNEGSKA (reference sequence). The method was immunoSEQ multiplex PCR; TCRdb's version includes in-frame clones alone and lacks a portion of them. The table records over 3,000 clones, about nine tenths of them present only once. This clone was seen a single time. J is TRBJ2-2 and V is TRBV20-1; D gene ambiguous. This receptor was taken from an adult with non-small cell lung cancer. Source: tumor tissue, taken after neoadjuvant nivolumab, alone or with ipilimumab, at or shortly before surgery. The CDR3, as DNA: TGCAGTGCTGTGAACACCGGGGAGCTGTTTTTT. Its translation is CSAVNTGELFF.